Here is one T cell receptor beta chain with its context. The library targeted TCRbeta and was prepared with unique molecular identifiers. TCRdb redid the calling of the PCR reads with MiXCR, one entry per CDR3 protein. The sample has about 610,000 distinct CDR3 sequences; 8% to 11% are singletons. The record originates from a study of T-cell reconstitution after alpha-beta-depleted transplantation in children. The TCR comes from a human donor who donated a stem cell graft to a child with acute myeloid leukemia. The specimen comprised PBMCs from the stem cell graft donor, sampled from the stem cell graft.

CDR3 sequence reads: CASGLVPDGKTYNEQFF. The CDR3 DNA reads as TGTGCTAGTGGTTTGGTACCCGACGGCAAAACCTACAATGAGCAGTTCTTC. This rearrangement joins TRBV12-5 to TRBJ2-1; no clear D gene. V dropped 0 bases and J dropped 2 bases, with 14 bases sitting between them. Germline-derived CDR1 and CDR2 are LGHNT and FRNRAP. This CDR3 region has 17 residues.